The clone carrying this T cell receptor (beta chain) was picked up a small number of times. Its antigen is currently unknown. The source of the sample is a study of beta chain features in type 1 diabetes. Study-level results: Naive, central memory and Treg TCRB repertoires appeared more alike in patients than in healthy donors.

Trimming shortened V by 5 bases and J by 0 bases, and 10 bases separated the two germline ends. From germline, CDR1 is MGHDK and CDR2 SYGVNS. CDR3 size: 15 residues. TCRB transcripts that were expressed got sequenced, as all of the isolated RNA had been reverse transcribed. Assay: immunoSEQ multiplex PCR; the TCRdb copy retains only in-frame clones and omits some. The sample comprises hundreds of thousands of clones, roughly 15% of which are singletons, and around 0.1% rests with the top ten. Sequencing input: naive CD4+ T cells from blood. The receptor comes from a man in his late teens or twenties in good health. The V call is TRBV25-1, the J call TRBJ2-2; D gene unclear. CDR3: CASSQGPPNTGELFF. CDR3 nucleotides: TGTGCCAGCAGTCAAGGGCCCCCGAACACCGGGGAGCTGTTTTTT.